The 25 T cell receptor beta chains reported below all come from one sample, sequenced in a study of blood T cells in healthy people across ages. Using a J-beta primer mix together with a sample-barcoded 5' primer, a second PCR was run for roughly 6 to 11 cycles. TCRdb ran MiXCR on the 5' RACE reads and lists one entry per CDR3 protein. The sample has about 290,000 distinct CDR3 sequences, roughly 26% seen once. Source material: blood. Every receptor here comes from a woman between 70 and 85 years old in good health.

This sequence joins TRBV29-1 and TRBJ2-7, with D perhaps TRBD1 (6 bases). Trimming pared 4 bases from V and 6 bases from J, leaving 10 bases between. Germline CDR1 SQVTM, CDR2 ANQGSEA. This CDR3 is built from 11 residues. The CDR3 protein is CSVAAGVEQYF. CDR3 sequence (DNA): TGCAGCGTTGCTGCAGGGGTCGAGCAGTACTTC.

The rearrangement uses TRBV20-1 and TRBJ2-1; perhaps TRBD1 as D (5 bases). The CDR3 contains 14 residues. V was trimmed by 4 bases and J by 10 bases, leaving 20 bases between them. The germline gives CDR1 DFQATT, CDR2 SNEGSKA (reference sequence). The CDR3 spells CSAKVLGDFREQFF. The CDR3 DNA reads TGCAGTGCTAAAGTTCTAGGGGATTTCCGCGAGCAGTTCTTC.

Details on this clonotype: Being one base from a much bigger clone, this may be a read error. V gene TRBV7-2 combines with J gene TRBJ1-3, with D uncertain. The CDR3 covers 13 residues. The germline V gene has CDR1 SGHTA and CDR2 FQGNSA. CDR3 sequence: CVSSSNSGNTIYF. The CDR3 bases are TGTGTCAGCAGCTCAAATTCCGGAAACACCATATATTTT.

This clonotype occurred a few times. The J gene is TRBJ1-1, the V gene TRBV29-1; perhaps TRBD1 as D (6 bases). Germline CDR1 is SQVTM and CDR2 is ANQGSEA. The length of the CDR3 is 14 residues. Here the CDR3 reads CSAQLGGPGTEAFF. The CDR3 nucleotides read TGCAGTGCTCAACTTGGGGGCCCGGGGACTGAAGCTTTCTTT.

This clonotype has more than one count but fewer than ten. Its ends do not fully match the called genes, so a read error is possible. V gene TRBV5-1 combines with J gene TRBJ2-1; D is unclear. There are 13 residues in the CDR3. Per germline, CDR1 SGHRS and CDR2 YFSETQ. CDR3 residues: CASSSPPYSEQFF. The CDR3 DNA reads as TGCGCCAGCAGCTCACCCCCTTACAGTGAGCAGTTCTTC.

The rearrangement joins TRBV4-3 to TRBJ1-2; maybe TRBD1 (5 bases). Trimming took off 0 bases at V and 2 bases at J, with 13 bases between the two ends. Germline values: CDR1 LGHNA, CDR2 YSLEER. The CDR3 extends over 16 amino acids. The CDR3 loop is CASSQDQTNRNYGYTF. CDR3 in DNA: TGCGCCAGCAGCCAAGATCAGACCAACAGGAACTATGGCTACACCTTC.

This clonotype appeared a few times. The rearrangement joins TRBV24-1 to TRBJ2-1; 9 nucleotides agree with TRBD1. The CDR3 length is 16 residues. The V gene end was trimmed by 3 bases and the J gene end by 3 bases; junction bases not matched to a gene: 5. Germline CDR1 is KGHDR and CDR2 is SFDVKD. The CDR3 reads CATSDRGQGFYNEQFF. The DNA of the CDR3 is TGTGCCACCAGTGATCGGGGACAGGGATTCTACAATGAGCAGTTCTTC.

The genes are TRBV6-5 and TRBJ1-2; 7 bases are shared with TRBD1. The CDR3 contains 15 residues. Germline loops: CDR1 MNHEY, CDR2 SVGAGI. The trim removed 5 bases at V and 5 bases at J, leaving 11 bases unmatched. The CDR3 nucleotides are TGTGCCAGCAGTCCTCGGGACAGATTTGGGTATGGCTACACCTTC. It encodes CASSPRDRFGYGYTF.

In this sample, this clonotype turned up a few times. In DNA, the CDR3 is TGCGCCAGCAGTAGAGGAGGGTTGCCAGATACGCAGTATTTT. Its protein product is CASSRGGLPDTQYF. V usage is TRBV5-1 and J usage is TRBJ2-3; possible D gene TRBD2, 6 bases. Trimming left V 5 bases short and J 4 bases short, with 14 bases between. Germline values: CDR1 SGHRS, CDR2 YFSETQ. This CDR3 contains 14 residues.

CDR3 amino acids: CASSDGLAAYNEQFF. The CDR3 coding sequence is TGTGCCAGCAGTGACGGACTAGCGGCCTACAATGAGCAGTTCTTC. V is TRBV6-6 and J is TRBJ2-5; 10 nucleotides agree with TRBD2. The J call could be wrong; TRBJ2-1 is a better fit for the DNA end. The CDR3 contains 15 residues. The germline V gene encodes CDR1 MNHNY and CDR2 SVGAGI (reference sequence).

This clonotype came up many times. The genes are TRBV5-1 and TRBJ2-7; the D is unclear. The V gene lost 4 bases and the J gene lost 2 bases, with 10 bases spanning the gap. Germline assignment: CDR1 SGHRS and CDR2 YFSETQ. The CDR3 extends over 13 amino acids. Here the CDR3 reads CASSKEPPYEQYF. DNA for the CDR3: TGCGCCAGCAGCAAGGAGCCCCCCTACGAGCAGTACTTC.

This clonotype showed up just a few times. V is TRBV15 and J is TRBJ1-6, with D perhaps matching TRBD1 (5 bases). Per the germline V gene, CDR1 is LNHNV and CDR2 is YYDKDF (reference sequence). V was cut by 8 bases and J by 7 bases, with 12 bases left in between. The CDR3 totals 13 residues. CDR3 bases: TGTGCCACCGGATTGGGACTGAATTCACCCCTCCACTTT. Translation gives CATGLGLNSPLHF.

This clonotype was counted once. V is TRBV11-3 and J is TRBJ1-1, with TRBD1 identical over 9 bases. Per the germline V gene, CDR1 is SGHNT and CDR2 is YENEEA. The CDR3 totals 13 residues. Germline trimming cut 5 bases from V and 2 bases from J; bases unmatched to any gene: 0. Written as DNA, the CDR3 is TGTGCCAGCAGCACAGGGGGCAACACTGAAGCTTTCTTT. It specifies CASSTGGNTEAFF.

A few counts support this clonotype. The rearrangement links TRBV10-3 to TRBJ2-2; TRBD1 matches 8 bases. The CDR3 contains 14 residues. The ends lost 8 bases at V and 1 base at J; junction bases unmatched: 3. CDR1 is ENHRY and CDR2 is SYGVKD in the germline V gene. The CDR3 region has the DNA TGTGCCATCGGGGGGACAGGGAACACCGGGGAGCTGTTTTTT. It translates to CAIGGTGNTGELFF.

In its sample, this clonotype was seen a few times. CDR3 loop: CASQEYSNQPQHF. CDR3 nucleotide sequence: TGTGCCAGTCAGGAATATAGCAATCAGCCCCAGCATTTT. The chain joins TRBV6-2 or TRBV6-3 to TRBJ1-5; D remains ambiguous. Looked up from germline, CDR1 is MNHEY and CDR2 is SVGEGT. The V gene lost 9 bases and the J gene lost 0 bases, with 9 bases spanning the gap. The CDR3 consists of 13 residues.

The chain couples TRBV6-1 to TRBJ1-1; D is ambiguous. Germline V gene sequence: CDR1 MNHNS, CDR2 SASEGT. There are 13 residues in the CDR3. Between the trimmed V and J ends, which lost 5 bases and 0 bases, there was a span of 7 bases. The CDR3 DNA sequence: TGTGCCAGCAGTCCCGGGATGAACACTGAAGCTTTCTTT. Amino acids: CASSPGMNTEAFF.

J is TRBJ2-1 and V is TRBV28, with 8 bases that match TRBD1. CDR3 size: 14 residues. Trimming took 5 bases from V and 4 from J; bases not matched to a gene: 4. Germline CDR1 reads MDHEN; CDR2 reads SYDVKM. The CDR3 reads CASSQDRVYNEQFF. The CDR3 bases are TGTGCCAGCAGTCAGGACAGGGTTTACAATGAGCAGTTCTTC.

In its sample, this clonotype was seen a few times. The chain recombines TRBV5-1 with TRBJ2-3; D unresolved. V was clipped by 2 bases and J by 1 base, with 11 bases between them. This CDR3 has 15 amino acids. From germline, CDR1 is SGHRS and CDR2 YFSETQ. The CDR3 loop reads CASSFEASRTDTQYF. The CDR3 DNA sequence: TGCGCCAGCAGCTTTGAAGCTTCTCGCACAGATACGCAGTATTTT.

Concerning this clonotype: A read error may account for a junction end that differs from germline. The chain uses TRBV6-2 or TRBV6-3 and TRBJ2-5; no clear D gene. CDR1 and CDR2 (germline): MNHEY, SVGEGT. The length of the CDR3 is 14 residues. The CDR3 DNA follows: TGTGTCAGCAGCTCCAACGCAGGTCAAGAGACCCAGTACTTC. Protein product: CVSSSNAGQETQYF.

This clonotype was recorded a few times. The chain carries TRBV10-3 and TRBJ1-4; no definite D call. CDR3 length: 13 residues. Germline CDR1 is ENHRY and CDR2 is SYGVKD. V gave up 10 bases and J gave up 0 bases, with 9 bases separating them. CDR3 protein: CATSSATNEKLFF. CDR3 nucleotide sequence: TGTGCCACTAGTTCGGCAACTAATGAAAAACTGTTTTTT.

Only a few counts were recorded for this clonotype. This chain connects TRBV20-1 to TRBJ2-7; possible D gene TRBD2, 5 bases. Trimming took 4 bases from V and 4 from J, leaving 8 bases between them. This CDR3 region has 11 residues. CDR1 DFQATT and CDR2 SNEGSKA come from the germline V gene (reference sequence). CDR3 protein: CSATRTYEQYF. CDR3 nucleotides: TGCAGTGCTACACGGACTTACGAGCAGTACTTC.

This clonotype was seen only a few times. The chain recombines TRBV18 with TRBJ1-1; the match to TRBD1 covers 8 bases. Germline trimming cut 2 bases from V and 3 bases from J; bases unmatched to any gene: 2. Germline assignment: CDR1 KGHSH and CDR2 LQKENI. This CDR3 region has 14 residues. The CDR3 sequence is CASSPSRGHTEAFF. The CDR3 coding sequence is TGTGCCAGCTCACCATCCAGGGGGCACACTGAAGCTTTCTTT.

This clonotype has more than one count but fewer than ten. CDR3 bases: TGTGCTTCCCACCCGGACAGCATCAATGAAAAACTGTTTTTT. This translates into CASHPDSINEKLFF. The chain combines TRBV10-3 with TRBJ1-4, with D tentatively TRBD1 (6 bases). There are 14 residues in the CDR3. Looked up from germline, CDR1 is ENHRY and CDR2 is SYGVKD.

This clonotype was detected ten times or more. The chain is built from TRBV29-1 and TRBJ1-4, with unresolved D. Looked up from germline, CDR1 is SQVTM and CDR2 is ANQGSEA. The length of the CDR3 is 12 residues. V was clipped by 6 bases and J by 3 bases, with 8 bases between them. This chain's CDR3 is CSVGWANEKLFF. The CDR3 region has the DNA TGCAGCGTGGGGTGGGCTAATGAAAAACTGTTTTTT.

In its sample, this clonotype was seen a few times. The chain joins TRBV3-1 to TRBJ1-6, with 7 bases fitting TRBD1. This CDR3 region has 15 residues. J gave up 4 bases and V 6 bases, and 6 bases lay outside the gene matches. Germline loops: CDR1 LGHDT, CDR2 YNNKEL (reference sequence). CDR3 bases: TGTGCCAGCAGACTCGGGACAGCGTATAATTCACCCCTCCACTTT. Translated: CASRLGTAYNSPLHF.